The T cell receptor (beta chain) described here comes from a study of T cells in pancreatic ductal adenocarcinoma. This table comes from immunoSEQ multiplex PCR, and its TCRdb copy is limited to in-frame clones, with some not included. The table includes around 94,000 clones, 90% to 95% detected once. With V trimmed by 0 bases and J by 5 bases, 7 bases remained unmatched. Germline V gene lookup returns CDR1 MGHRA and CDR2 YSYEKL. CDR3 length: 16 amino acids. No neoadjuvant therapy was given to the selected pancreatic ductal adenocarcinoma patients before their surgery. The sample taken for sequencing was PBMCs. This sequence originates from a human donor with pancreatic ductal adenocarcinoma. The chain employs TRBV4-1 and TRBJ2-7; TRBD2 agrees at 10 bases. The CDR3 here is CASSQDPSGRDHEQYF. For the CDR3, the DNA is TGCGCCAGCAGCCAAGATCCAAGCGGGAGGGACCACGAGCAGTACTTC.